The clone carrying this T cell receptor (beta chain) has a single count. Produced via immunoSEQ multiplex PCR; TCRdb's table is partial and in-frame only. Among 450,000 to 500,000 clones listed, 80% to 90% were seen once. The sample belongs to a study of blood T cell repertoires in COVID-19. There are 13 residues in the CDR3. The germline CDR1 and CDR2 sequences are KGHDR and SFDVKD. The V end lost 7 bases, the J end lost 2 bases, and 7 bases lay between the germline ends. Individuals aged roughly 18 to 95 years were recruited from around 22 US areas. The study assigned cohorts using participant-reported clinical history.

What was sequenced was PBMCs or T cells enriched from blood (not recorded which). The source of this sequence is an older woman who had recovered from COVID-19. The rearrangement joins TRBV24-1 to TRBJ1-4; the D gene is possibly TRBD1 (5 bases). In DNA, the CDR3 is TGTGCCACCAGCCGGGGGACTAATGAAAAACTGTTTTTT. Its translation is CATSRGTNEKLFF.